This T cell receptor (beta chain) was observed in a study of blood T cell repertoires in COVID-19. Study-level background: Whether acute or convalescent, the COVID-19 samples came from the United States, Italy and Spain. T cells, B-cell-depleted T cells, or PBMCs supplied cDNA or gDNA.

As handled by the study authors: Estimation of nucleated cell counts relied on the amplification of reference gene primers. Measured with immunoSEQ multiplex PCR; TCRdb has only the in-frame clones, and not every one. The D gene and trimming were derived from the DNA, and the V and J assignments and clone size from that table. The sample lists 200,000 to 300,000 clones; approximately 86% were seen once. The CDR3 runs 16 residues. The V gene end was trimmed by 4 bases and the J gene end by 4 bases; junction bases not matched to a gene: 9. CDR1 and CDR2 (germline): SNHLY, FYNNEI. The gene calls are TRBV2 and TRBJ2-3, with TRBD2 matching 9 bases. Sequenced: peripheral blood. The sequence came from a woman aged 25 to 39 who had recovered from COVID-19. CDR3 loop: CASSVMGGGAADTQYF. CDR3 coding DNA: TGTGCCAGCAGTGTGATGGGCGGGGGGGCAGCAGATACGCAGTATTTT.